The rows below give T cell receptor beta chains drawn from one sample of a study of cytomegalovirus exposure and HLA in healthy donors. Assay used: immunoSEQ multiplex PCR; TCRdb lists only in-frame clones, some missing. The sample lists 150,000 or so clones, 80% occurring once. Material: PBMCs. The receptor source for this set is a woman in her thirties or forties in good health and CMV-seronegative. CDR3s include the opening cysteine and the closing phenylalanine or tryptophan. The D gene is left open where the match is weak. Expanded clones get a size class; other rows say once, few or many, or leave the size out.

abundance,d_gene,v_gene,j_gene,CDR3nt,CDR3aa
NA,NA,TRBV9,TRBJ1-1,TGTGCCAGCAGCCCGAGCGGGGGTGGTGGCACTGAAGCTTTCTTT,CASSPSGGGGTEAFF
NA,TRBD1,TRBV6-5,TRBJ2-2,TGTGCCAGCAGGAGGACAGGGCCGGACGGGGAGCTGTTTTTT,CASRRTGPDGELFF
NA,NA,TRBV5-1,TRBJ2-7,TGCGCCAGCAGCCCGGGACTCCAGAGCTCCTACGAGCAGTACTTC,CASSPGLQSSYEQYF
NA,NA,TRBV4-1,TRBJ2-7,TGCGCCAGCAGCCAAGAGGCAGGGGAACAGTACTTC,CASSQEAGEQYF
NA,NA,TRBV27,TRBJ1-6,TGTGCCAGCAGTTTAAAGGGGTCTAATAATTCACCCCTCCACTTT,CASSLKGSNNSPLHF
NA,NA,TRBV28,TRBJ1-2,TGTGCCAGCAGATCCCCGGCGGCACACTCACGGTATGGCTACACCTTC,CASRSPAAHSRYGYTF
NA,TRBD1,TRBV27,TRBJ1-5,TGTGCCAGCGGCTCCTTTACAGGGGGCAATCAGCCCCAGCATTTT,CASGSFTGGNQPQHF
NA,NA,TRBV6-6,TRBJ2-5,TGTGCCAGCAGTCGAGTAGCGGTACAAGAGACCCAGTACTTC,CASSRVAVQETQYF
NA,NA,TRBV4-1,TRBJ1-2,TGCGCCAGCAGCCAAGATTGGAACAGTCTCCAAATCCCCTTC,CASSQDWNSLQIPF
once,TRBD1,TRBV5-1,TRBJ1-1,TGCGCCAGCAGCTCGGGACAGTCGTTGAACACTGAAGCTTTCTTT,CASSSGQSLNTEAFF
NA,NA,TRBV6-4,TRBJ1-1,TGTGCCAGCAGTGAGGGCAGGAGGACTGAAGCTTTCTTT,CASSEGRRTEAFF
NA,NA,TRBV6-5,TRBJ1-3,TGTGCCAGCAGGGGGACAGGAAACACCATATATTTT,CASRGTGNTIYF
few,NA,TRBV4-1,TRBJ2-1,TGCGCCAGCAGCCGCGAGGGAGATGAGCAGTTCTTC,CASSREGDEQFF
NA,NA,TRBV4-1,TRBJ1-6,TGCGCCAGCAGCCAAGAAAGCGTCCCTCTAGGTTCACCCCTCCACTTT,CASSQESVPLGSPLHF
once,TRBD1,TRBV5-1,TRBJ1-6,TGCGCCAGCAGCTTCGGAGGGACAGAGAATTCACCCCTCCACTTT,CASSFGGTENSPLHF
NA,TRBD1,TRBV4-1,TRBJ1-3,TGCGCCAGCAGCCCAGAGCAAGGGGGCTCCCGAAACACCATATATTTT,CASSPEQGGSRNTIYF
NA,NA,TRBV6-5,TRBJ1-1,TGTGCCAGCAGTTACGGGCCTGCAAACACTGAAGCTTTCTTT,CASSYGPANTEAFF
NA,TRBD2,TRBV4-2,TRBJ2-1,TGTGCCAGCAGCCAACGTCGGGACTACCCCCTCGATGAGCAGTTCTTC,CASSQRRDYPLDEQFF
NA,NA,TRBV11-1,TRBJ1-2,TGTGCCAGCAGTAAATCGGGGTCCCGAGGTAGGACCTTC,CASSKSGSRGRTF
NA,NA,TRBV21-1,TRBJ1-5,TGTGCCAGCAGCGCTAGGAGTTCGATCAAGCCCCAGCATTTT,CASSARSSIKPQHF
NA,TRBD1,TRBV28,TRBJ1-5,TGTGCCAGCAGTTTAGGGACAGGCAATCAGCCCCAGCATTTT,CASSLGTGNQPQHF
NA,NA,TRBV7-2,TRBJ2-1,TGTGCCAGCAGCTTGGCCAGGGCGGCGAATGAGCAGTTCTTC,CASSLARAANEQFF
NA,NA,TRBV7-2,TRBJ2-4,TGTGCCAGCAGCTTAGCTGTGGACAGTTCAGCCAAAAACATTCAGTACTTC,CASSLAVDSSAKNIQYF
few,TRBD1,TRBV10-1,TRBJ2-3,TGCGCCAGCGCTGGGGCAGGGGGCGCCAAGGATACGCAGTATTTT,CASAGAGGAKDTQYF
NA,NA,TRBV30,TRBJ2-2,TGTGCCTGGAGTGTACCGGAGTATTCCGGGGAGCTGTTTTTT,CAWSVPEYSGELFF
NA,NA,TRBV5-1,TRBJ2-7,TGCGCCAGCAGGGCCTCATACGAGCAGTACTTC,CASRASYEQYF
NA,NA,TRBV2,TRBJ2-1,TGTGCCAGCAGTGAAGCGCTAGGGGGGGAAAACAATGAGCAGTTCTTC,CASSEALGGENNEQFF
NA,NA,TRBV6-5,TRBJ2-4,TGTGCCAGCGCTGCGAAAAACATTCAGTACTTC,CASAAKNIQYF
NA,NA,TRBV10-3,TRBJ2-7,TGTGCCATCATGGGGGCCACCTCCTCCCACGAGCAGTACTTC,CAIMGATSSHEQYF
NA,NA,TRBV5-4,TRBJ2-1,TGTGCCAGCTCCCATGGAGGGCACTCCACTACGAATGAGCAGTTCTTC,CASSHGGHSTTNEQFF
NA,NA,TRBV4-2,TRBJ2-2,TGTGCCAGCAGCCAAGATACAGGGCCCGGGGAGCTGTTTTTT,CASSQDTGPGELFF
NA,NA,TRBV6-5,TRBJ2-3,TGTGCCAGCAGTTACTCGTCCTCAGATACGCAGTATTTT,CASSYSSSDTQYF
NA,TRBD2,TRBV9,TRBJ2-7,TGTGCCAGCAGCGCGGGACTAGCGGTAACCTACGAGCAGTACTTC,CASSAGLAVTYEQYF
NA,NA,TRBV6-5,TRBJ2-2,TGTGCCAGCAGGGGAAAGGGCAGGGCTGGGGAGCTGTTTTTT,CASRGKGRAGELFF
NA,NA,TRBV2,TRBJ2-1,TGTGCCAGCAGTGAAGAGTCTAATTCCTACAATGAGCAGTTCTTC,CASSEESNSYNEQFF
NA,NA,TRBV7-6,TRBJ1-2,TGTGCCAGCAGCTTACTTCGGGGGGCGTTTGATGGCTACACCTTC,CASSLLRGAFDGYTF
NA,NA,TRBV5-1,TRBJ2-1,TGCGCCAGCAAAGCGGACTCCTACAATGAGCAGTTCTTC,CASKADSYNEQFF
NA,NA,TRBV4-3,TRBJ1-2,TGCGCCAGCAGCCAAGCCCCGGGAGACGTCTATGGCTACACCTTC,CASSQAPGDVYGYTF
NA,NA,TRBV4-3,TRBJ1-1,TGCGCCAGCAGCCAATCTTCTCCAGGGCGGTGGACTGAAGCTTTCTTT,CASSQSSPGRWTEAFF
NA,NA,TRBV28,TRBJ2-1,TGTGCCCCCGGGGGACGGTTCTTC,CAPGGRFF
NA,NA,TRBV5-1,TRBJ1-1,TGCGCCAGCAGCCCGGGACACATGAACACTGAAGCTTTCTTT,CASSPGHMNTEAFF
NA,NA,TRBV7-6,TRBJ2-1,TGTGCCAGCAGCTTTAGTAATGAGCAGTTCTTC,CASSFSNEQFF
NA,NA,TRBV4-1,TRBJ2-7,TGCGCCAGCAGCCAAGATCAGGGGATGCTCTACGAGCAGTACTTC,CASSQDQGMLYEQYF
NA,NA,TRBV5-3,TRBJ2-7,TGTGCCAGAAGCCCCTTCCCGGGATTTGCCTACGAGCAGTACTTC,CARSPFPGFAYEQYF
NA,TRBD2,TRBV7-8,TRBJ2-1,TGTGCCAGCAGCTTAGCGAGCGGGAGCGGCAACAATGAGCAGTTCTTC,CASSLASGSGNNEQFF
NA,TRBD2,TRBV7-2,TRBJ2-5,TGTGCCAGCAGCCTAATAGCGGGAGGCCAGGAGACCCAGTACTTC,CASSLIAGGQETQYF
few,TRBD1,TRBV30,TRBJ1-4,TGTGCCTGGAGTGATCTCTTTCAGGGGGCTGCTAATGAAAAACTGTTTTTT,CAWSDLFQGAANEKLFF
NA,NA,TRBV7-9,TRBJ1-5,TGTGCCAGCAGCCCCCTGTCGGTAGAGAATCAGCCCCAGCATTTT,CASSPLSVENQPQHF
NA,NA,TRBV18,TRBJ1-4,TGTGCCAGCTCACCAGGAGCTAATGAAAAACTGTTTTTT,CASSPGANEKLFF
NA,TRBD2,TRBV6-5,TRBJ2-5,TGTGCCAGCAGCATCTGGGGGAGGGGCGAGACCCAGTACTTC,CASSIWGRGETQYF
NA,TRBD1,TRBV27,TRBJ2-1,TGTGCCAGCAGCCTGTGGGGGGACAGGGCGCGCAATGAGCAGTTCTTC,CASSLWGDRARNEQFF
NA,NA,TRBV7-9,TRBJ1-2,TGTTCCAGCAGCCTCGGACTTGGCTACACCTTC,CSSSLGLGYTF
NA,TRBD1,TRBV7-2,TRBJ2-1,TGTGCCAGCAGCCCCCCCGGGACAGGGGACCCCAATGAGCAGTTCTTC,CASSPPGTGDPNEQFF
NA,TRBD2,TRBV19,TRBJ2-7,TGTGCCAGTCGGCCGGGACTAGCGGGAGGGCCACCATGGGAGCAGTACTTC,CASRPGLAGGPPWEQYF
NA,TRBD1,TRBV7-6,TRBJ2-1,TGTGCCAGCAGCTTAGCCCACAGGGGTGAGCAGTTCTTC,CASSLAHRGEQFF
many,NA,TRBV6-6,TRBJ1-6,TGTGCCAGATGGACAAATGATAATTCACCCCTCCACTTT,CARWTNDNSPLHF
NA,NA,TRBV29-1,TRBJ2-3,TGCAGCGTTGCTACGGGGTTTGCCACAGATACGCAGTATTTT,CSVATGFATDTQYF
NA,TRBD2,TRBV30,TRBJ2-2,TGTGCCTGGGGAGGACTAGCGATAGACACCGGGGAGCTGTTTTTT,CAWGGLAIDTGELFF